This TCR beta chain was recorded in a study of T cell responses to AZD1222 COVID-19 vaccine. Study-wide results and caveats: Receipt of two AZD1222 doses was followed by a rise in Spike-specific TCR breadth and depth.

Generated by immunoSEQ multiplex PCR, the TCRdb table keeps only in-frame clones and is missing some. The table includes more than 95,000 clones, around 80% detected once. The CDR3 totals 13 residues. Per germline, CDR1 KGHSH and CDR2 LQKENI. Trimming removed 1 base from V and 8 bases from J, with 6 bases in between. Pooling covered second doses at about 4 or about 12 weeks. Comment on this clone: As yet, its antigen is unknown.

This specimen consisted of peripheral blood, obtained 28 days after the second AZD1222 dose. The J gene is TRBJ1-6, the V gene TRBV18; no definite D call. The sequence derives from an adult who received the AZD1222 COVID-19 vaccine. CDR3 coding DNA: TGTGCCAGCTCACCACAGGGCTATTCACCCCTCCACTTT. This translates into CASSPQGYSPLHF.